These T cell receptor beta chains were read from a single sample in a study of blood T cells in healthy people across ages. TCRdb re-called the 5' RACE reads with MiXCR, one entry per CDR3 protein. Among 800,000 to 1,000,000 distinct CDR3 sequences listed, around 46% were seen once. The material sequenced was blood. The receptors here all came from a man aged 25 to 45 in good health. Both conserved end residues are part of each CDR3. The order of the fields is CDR3 DNA, CDR3 protein, J gene, CDR3 length, D gene, clone size, V gene. D genes are given only for firm matches. Some rows have no size entry. The others give once, few or many, or a class for an expanded clone.

TGCAGTGCTCCACTAGCGGGGGGAGTACTAGAGACCCAGTACTTC | CSAPLAGGVLETQYF | TRBJ2-5 | 15 | TRBD2 | few | TRBV20-1
TGTGCCAGCGGAAGAACTAGCGTGGAGGAGACCCAGTACTTC | CASGRTSVEETQYF | TRBJ2-5 | 14 | TRBD2 | NA | TRBV2
TGTGCCAGCAGCTTCGGACTAGCGGGGAGTGAGCAGTACTTC | CASSFGLAGSEQYF | TRBJ2-7 | 14 | TRBD2 | NA | TRBV3-1
TGTGCCAGCAGTGAAGATGGGGGTCTACAAGAGACCCAGTACTTC | CASSEDGGLQETQYF | TRBJ2-5 | 15 | NA | NA | TRBV6-1
TGTGCCAGCAGCCAAGGGAGGGCCAGGGGGAACACTGAAGCTTTCTTT | CASSQGRARGNTEAFF | TRBJ1-1 | 16 | NA | NA | TRBV14
TGCAGTGCTCAGTCAGGACAGGGGGCCAATGGCTACACCTTC | CSAQSGQGANGYTF | TRBJ1-2 | 14 | TRBD1 | NA | TRBV20-1
TGTGCCAGCAGCGTGCGGACAGGGAGGGGAGATACGCAGTATTTT | CASSVRTGRGDTQYF | TRBJ2-3 | 15 | NA | NA | TRBV9
TGTGCCAGCAGCCAAGAAAGGGGACAGGGGGCGGGCTGGTACGAGCAGTACTTC | CASSQERGQGAGWYEQYF | TRBJ2-7 | 18 | TRBD1 | few | TRBV4-2
TGTGCCAGCAGCTTAGACACCATGAACACTGAAGCTTTCTTT | CASSLDTMNTEAFF | TRBJ1-1 | 14 | NA | NA | TRBV7-9
TGCGCCAGCAGCTATCTAGCGGAGGACTACGAGCAGTACTTC | CASSYLAEDYEQYF | TRBJ2-7 | 14 | TRBD2 | NA | TRBV5-1
TGTGCCGCCGGCGAAGGGGGGAGCTCTGGAAACACCATATATTTT | CAAGEGGSSGNTIYF | TRBJ1-3 | 15 | NA | once | TRBV10-3
TGTGCCAGCAGTTTATGGGAATTCGGCCTAAATGAAAAACTGTTTTTT | CASSLWEFGLNEKLFF | TRBJ1-4 | 16 | NA | NA | TRBV12-3/TRBV12-4
TGTGCCAGTTTAGTCGAGACCCAGTTCTTC | CASLVETQFF | TRBJ2-1 | 10 | NA | NA | TRBV2
TGTGCCAGCAGCCGACGAGCTCTTGGGGAGACCCAGTACTTC | CASSRRALGETQYF | TRBJ2-5 | 14 | NA | NA | TRBV12-3/TRBV12-4
TGTGCCACGACCACACCCGGGGAGAACACTGAAGCTTTCTTT | CATTTPGENTEAFF | TRBJ1-1 | 14 | NA | NA | TRBV15
TGTGCCAGCAGAGTTCAGGGGATGAACACTGAAGCTTTCTTT | CASRVQGMNTEAFF | TRBJ1-1 | 14 | NA | many | TRBV27
TGCGCCAGCAGCTTTGACGGAGGGGACACAGATACGCAGTATTTT | CASSFDGGDTDTQYF | TRBJ2-3 | 15 | NA | once | TRBV5-1
TGTGCCAGCAGCGTCGGGACAGAAGTAAATCAGCCCCAGCATTTT | CASSVGTEVNQPQHF | TRBJ1-5 | 15 | TRBD1 | NA | TRBV9
TGCGCCAGCAGCCCCGACCCGGGACTAGCGGGGAGCACAGATACGCAGTATTTT | CASSPDPGLAGSTDTQYF | TRBJ2-3 | 18 | TRBD2 | few | TRBV5-1
TGTGCCAGCAGATCGGAGGGGGCACTCGGGGAGCAGTACTTC | CASRSEGALGEQYF | TRBJ2-7 | 14 | NA | NA | TRBV6-1
TGCAGCGTTGACGGGGGGCAGGGGGAGTGGGGCGAGCAGTACTTC | CSVDGGQGEWGEQYF | TRBJ2-7 | 15 | NA | NA | TRBV29-1
TGTGCCAGCAGCCAAGAAGGGGGAAAGGACAATGAGCAGTTCTTC | CASSQEGGKDNEQFF | TRBJ2-1 | 15 | NA | NA | TRBV3-1
TGTGCCAGCAGCGCGGGGGGGGGGCCCTACAATGAGCAGTTCTTC | CASSAGGGPYNEQFF | TRBJ2-1 | 15 | TRBD2 | few | TRBV16
TGTGCCAGCAGCCAAGATCCCCCCGACAGGGGATATGACTATGGCTACACCTTC | CASSQDPPDRGYDYGYTF | TRBJ1-2 | 18 | TRBD1 | NA | TRBV4-2
TGTGCCAGCAGCCCGGGACAGGAAATCTCCTACGAGCAGTACTTC | CASSPGQEISYEQYF | TRBJ2-7 | 15 | TRBD1 | NA | TRBV5-8
TGTGCCAGTTTCTCGGGCCTCCTTTCTTCCTTTAACTATGGCTACACCTTC | CASFSGLLSSFNYGYTF | TRBJ1-2 | 17 | NA | once | TRBV12-3/TRBV12-4
TGTGCCAGCAGCCAAGATCTGGGCGTGAGGGCGGCGGGGGTAACGAAGCATACGCAGTATTTT | CASSQDLGVRAAGVTKHTQYF | TRBJ2-3 | 21 | TRBD2 | few | TRBV3-1
TGTGCCAGCAGCCCTGCAGGACAGGGGAACGAGCAGTACTTC | CASSPAGQGNEQYF | TRBJ2-7 | 14 | TRBD1 | once | TRBV7-9
TGTGCCAGCAGTTCAGAAACAGGGGGCCAGCCCCAGCATTTT | CASSSETGGQPQHF | TRBJ1-5 | 14 | TRBD1 | once | TRBV27
TGTGCCAGCAGCCCAGCCCGTTTCGGTATAGAGACCCAGTACTTC | CASSPARFGIETQYF | TRBJ2-5 | 15 | NA | NA | TRBV5-6
TGTGCCAGCAGTGCCCCGGAGAGGGCCGATACGCAGTATTTT | CASSAPERADTQYF | TRBJ2-3 | 14 | NA | NA | TRBV28
TGCGCCAGCACTGAGTCTCCTAGCACAGATACGCAGTATTTT | CASTESPSTDTQYF | TRBJ2-3 | 14 | NA | few | TRBV4-1
TGTGCCAGCAGCGCAGAGCCGGGACTCCGCTACACCTTC | CASSAEPGLRYTF | TRBJ1-2 | 13 | NA | few | TRBV3-1
TGCAGTGCCGCGCCCCCAGGGGCGGACAATGAGCAGTTCTTC | CSAAPPGADNEQFF | TRBJ2-1 | 14 | NA | NA | TRBV20-1
TGTGCCAGCAGTTACCGGATATACGAGCAGTACTTC | CASSYRIYEQYF | TRBJ2-7 | 12 | NA | many | TRBV6-2/TRBV6-3
TGTGCCAGCTTCCGACCCGACAGAATACAAGAGACCCAGTACTTC | CASFRPDRIQETQYF | TRBJ2-5 | 15 | NA | NA | TRBV2
TGTGCCAGCAGCCGGGGCAGGTACAATGAGCAGTTCTTC | CASSRGRYNEQFF | TRBJ2-1 | 13 | NA | few | TRBV6-6
TGTGCCAGCAGCCCACAGGGTTTCCACTACGAGCAGTACTTC | CASSPQGFHYEQYF | TRBJ2-7 | 14 | NA | NA | TRBV6-6
TGCAGTGCCGAAGACCCGGGACAGGGGATCTCCTACGAGCAGTACTTC | CSAEDPGQGISYEQYF | TRBJ2-7 | 16 | TRBD1 | few | TRBV20-1
TGCAGCGCGACAGGGATGGGCGAGCAGTACTTC | CSATGMGEQYF | TRBJ2-7 | 11 | TRBD1 | many | TRBV29-1
TGCGCCAGCAGCCAAGATTCGTTGTTCCCCTACGAGCAGTACTTC | CASSQDSLFPYEQYF | TRBJ2-7 | 15 | NA | NA | TRBV4-1
TGTGCCAGCAGGCCCCCGGGGAGCGAGGATACGCAGTATTTT | CASRPPGSEDTQYF | TRBJ2-3 | 14 | NA | NA | TRBV12-3/TRBV12-4
TGTGCCAGCACCTCGGGCTATGGCTACACCTTC | CASTSGYGYTF | TRBJ1-2 | 11 | NA | NA | TRBV3-1
TGTACCAGCAGTGAGGAGCGGGGTAATGAGCAGTTCTTC | CTSSEERGNEQFF | TRBJ2-1 | 13 | TRBD2 | NA | TRBV2
TGTGCCAGCAGTCGGATAGGGCAGGGGTACGAGCAGTACTTC | CASSRIGQGYEQYF | TRBJ2-7 | 14 | NA | NA | TRBV27
TGCAGTGCTATCGGCCTAGCGGGGTACAATGAGCAGTACTTC | CSAIGLAGYNEQYF | TRBJ2-5 | 14 | TRBD2 | NA | TRBV20-1
TGTGCCAGCAGCCAAGCAAATAAAGGGACCTACGAGCAGTACTTC | CASSQANKGTYEQYF | TRBJ2-7 | 15 | NA | NA | TRBV3-1
TGTGCCAGCAGCTTAGAACGCGGGGCGGCCAGGGATGAGCAGTTCTTC | CASSLERGAARDEQFF | TRBJ2-1 | 16 | NA | NA | TRBV7-2
TGTGCCAGCAGCTCAGGGATGATGGGCACAGATACGCAGTATTTT | CASSSGMMGTDTQYF | TRBJ2-3 | 15 | NA | few | TRBV7-9
TGTGCCAGCCATTCGACAGGGGGCCGTCGGAACACTGAAGCTTTCTTT | CASHSTGGRRNTEAFF | TRBJ1-1 | 16 | TRBD1 | few | TRBV28
TGTGCCAGCAGCTTAAGGCCCCCTTCGGGGGGCTATAATTCACCCCTCCACTTT | CASSLRPPSGGYNSPLHF | TRBJ1-6 | 18 | NA | once | TRBV7-8
TGCGCCAGCAGTCTCGGGACAATAACCTACGAGCAGTACTTC | CASSLGTITYEQYF | TRBJ2-7 | 14 | NA | NA | TRBV5-1
TGTGCCAGCAGTCCTAGGGGGGGAGCACACGGTTCACCCCTCCACTTT | CASSPRGGAHGSPLHF | TRBJ1-6 | 16 | NA | NA | TRBV7-2
TGCGCCAGCAGCCGTTTCGGGGATAGCTCCTACAATGAGCAGTTCTTC | CASSRFGDSSYNEQFF | TRBJ2-1 | 16 | NA | few | TRBV4-1